Following are 7 T cell receptor beta chains from one sample sequenced in a study of blood T cell repertoires in COVID-19. The data were produced by immunoSEQ multiplex PCR, yet TCRdb's version contains in-frame clones alone and is incomplete. The data hold about 100,000 clones, with about 85% observed a single time. The source material was peripheral blood. All receptors come from a human donor in a cohort sampled during active COVID-19.

Only a few counts were recorded for this clone. This sequence joins TRBV10-2 and TRBJ1-5; 11 nucleotides match TRBD1. This CDR3 spans 18 amino acids. The V gene end was trimmed by 6 bases and the J gene end by 0 bases; junction bases not matched to a gene: 10. The V gene's germline CDR1 is WSHSY and CDR2 SAAADI. The CDR3 nucleotides read TGCGCCAGCAGGACCGGGACAGGGGGATCGTATAGCAATCAGCCCCAGCATTTT. Amino acid sequence: CASRTGTGGSYSNQPQHF.

This clone appeared a few times. This chain connects TRBV7-2 to TRBJ1-5; TRBD1 agrees at 7 bases. Trimming cost V 4 bases and J 7 bases; bases outside gene matches: 10. Germline CDR1 SGHTA, CDR2 FQGNSA. The CDR3 runs to 15 residues. CDR3 sequence reads: CASSSQGGAGQPQHF. CDR3 sequence (DNA): TGTGCCAGCAGCTCTCAAGGGGGCGCCGGACAGCCCCAGCATTTT.

This rearrangement joins TRBV15 to TRBJ2-7; 8 bases match TRBD1. This CDR3 is 18 amino acids long. After removal of 6 bases from V and 2 bases from J, the junction contained 18 bases not matched to a gene. Germline assignment: CDR1 LNHNV and CDR2 YYDKDF (reference sequence). The chain's CDR3 is CATRNPSVGQGITYEQYF. The DNA for the CDR3 is TGTGCCACCAGAAACCCCTCAGTTGGACAGGGCATTACCTACGAGCAGTACTTC.

This rearrangement joins TRBV11-3 to TRBJ2-7; 10 nucleotides agree with TRBD2. Per the germline V gene, CDR1 is SGHNT and CDR2 is YENEEA. J was trimmed by 3 bases and V by 2 bases; bases with no gene match: 7. The CDR3 is 16 amino acids. In DNA form, the CDR3 reads TGTGCCAGCAGCTTACTGCCCCCTAGCGGGGGCTACGAGCAGTACTTC. This codes for CASSLLPPSGGYEQYF.

The V and J genes are TRBV7-2 and TRBJ2-4; 10 bases fit TRBD2. Trimming at V came to 1 base and at J to 0 bases, leaving 3 bases not matched to a gene. CDR3 length equals 17 residues. Germline V gene sequence: CDR1 SGHTA, CDR2 FQGNSA. Here the CDR3 reads CASSLVVAGGAKNIQYF. The CDR3 coding sequence is TGTGCCAGCAGCTTAGTGGTAGCGGGGGGAGCCAAAAACATTCAGTACTTC.

The CDR3 spells CASSFRASGGTDTQYF. The DNA for the CDR3 is TGTGCCAGCAGCTTTCGGGCTAGCGGGGGCACAGATACGCAGTATTTT. The V call is TRBV11-2, the J call TRBJ2-3; 9 bases align to TRBD2. Germline lookup yields CDR1 SGHAT and CDR2 FQNNGV. The CDR3 runs 16 residues. The ends lost 3 bases at V and 1 base at J; junction bases unmatched: 5.

The rearrangement joins TRBV19 to TRBJ1-2, with D unclear. Germline CDR1 is LNHDA and CDR2 is SQIVND (reference sequence). Trimming shortened V by 6 bases and J by 5 bases, and 13 bases separated the two germline ends. The length of the CDR3 is 13 residues. CDR3 nucleotides: TGTGCCAGTAGCTCGTCGGGGTCTTATGGCTACACCTTC. It encodes CASSSSGSYGYTF.